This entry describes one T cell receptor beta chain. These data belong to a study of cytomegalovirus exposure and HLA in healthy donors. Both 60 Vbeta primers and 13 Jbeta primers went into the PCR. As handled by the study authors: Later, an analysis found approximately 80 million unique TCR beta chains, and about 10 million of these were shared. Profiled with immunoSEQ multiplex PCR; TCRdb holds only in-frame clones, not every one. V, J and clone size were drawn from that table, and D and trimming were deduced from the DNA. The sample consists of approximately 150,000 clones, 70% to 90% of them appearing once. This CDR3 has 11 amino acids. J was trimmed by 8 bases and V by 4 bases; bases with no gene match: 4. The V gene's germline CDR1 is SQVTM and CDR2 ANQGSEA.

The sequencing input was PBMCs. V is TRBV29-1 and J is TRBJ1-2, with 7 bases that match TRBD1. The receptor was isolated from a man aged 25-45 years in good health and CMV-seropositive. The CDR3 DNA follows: TGCAGCGTTGCTCAGGGGGTCGGCTACACCTTC. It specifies CSVAQGVGYTF.